Sequencing of this T cell receptor (beta chain) was carried out in a study of T cells in Graves' hyperthyroidism and ophthalmopathy. Points from the study as a whole: The model anticipated ophthalmopathy a median approximately six months pre-onset. Also found in blood were most expanded thyroid clonotypes above 0.001. Ophthalmopathy and stable hyperthyroidism were separated by a 13 V-J model.

What was amplified from RNA transcripts were TCR beta CDR3 regions. Initially, a first-round RT-PCR of the TCR CDR3 employed the HTBI primer set. TCRdb reprocessed the multiplex PCR reads via MiXCR and lists one record per CDR3 protein. Of about 570,000 distinct CDR3 sequences in the sample, around 45% were seen once. Trimming stripped 2 bases from V and 7 bases from J, with 15 bases between. The CDR3 length is 14 residues. The germline gives CDR1 LNHNV, CDR2 YYDKDF (reference sequence). About this clonotype itself: What it recognizes is unknown.

Researchers barred patients who had uncontrolled infection, other autoimmune disease, pregnancy or lactation. This TCR was sampled from an adult woman with Graves' disease, either hyperthyroidism or ophthalmopathy (not recorded which). The V and J genes are TRBV15 and TRBJ2-7; TRBD1 might be the D (7 bases). Material for sequencing was peripheral blood or thyroid tissue (not recorded which). The DNA for the CDR3 is TGTGCCACCAGCAGATTGTCAGGGGGGACAGAGCAGTACTTC. It codes for CATSRLSGGTEQYF.